The 5 T cell receptor beta chains below all came from one sample that was sequenced in a study of cytomegalovirus exposure and HLA in healthy donors. The PCR was carried out with 60 Vbeta primers and 13 Jbeta primers. Sequenced by immunoSEQ multiplex PCR; TCRdb stores in-frame clones only, minus some. Altogether about 170,000 clones are present, about 76% being singletons, with the ten largest covering approximately 5.4%. The specimen was PBMCs. Source of these receptors: a woman aged 18-29 years in good health and CMV-seropositive.

The chain recombines TRBV4-1 with TRBJ2-2; a possible D gene is TRBD1 (6 bases). The V and J ends lost 6 bases and 7 bases respectively, with 15 bases between them. This CDR3 has 14 amino acids. From germline, CDR1 is MGHRA and CDR2 YSYEKL. In DNA form, the CDR3 reads TGCGCCAGCAGTCTCCGAACAGGGTTCGGGGAGCTGTTTTTT. Translating gives CASSLRTGFGELFF.

The CDR3 protein is CASSVGQGTNGYTF. CDR3 DNA sequence: TGTGCCAGCAGTGTGGGACAGGGTACGAATGGCTACACCTTC. The V gene is TRBV6-4, the J gene TRBJ1-2; 9 nucleotides align to TRBD1. The CDR3 runs 14 residues. V lost 4 bases and J lost 6; bases outside the gene matches: 6. Germline values: CDR1 MRHNA, CDR2 SNTAGT.

The chain carries TRBV2 and TRBJ2-7; 14 bases map to TRBD2. V trimming: 6 bases; J trimming: 0 bases; junction bases outside the gene matches: 7. CDR1 and CDR2 (germline): SNHLY, FYNNEI. This CDR3 is 17 amino acids long. The DNA of the CDR3 is TGTGCCAGCAGGACCGGGACTAGCGGGAGCGGCTCCTACGAGCAGTACTTC. This gives the protein CASRTGTSGSGSYEQYF.

The genes are TRBV29-1 and TRBJ2-1; a possible D gene is TRBD1 (5 bases). CDR1 is SQVTM and CDR2 is ANQGSEA in the germline V gene. Trimming took off 5 bases at V and 7 bases at J, with 18 bases between the two ends. The CDR3 totals 14 residues. The CDR3 DNA sequence: TGCAGCGTTACTGTGGGGATGGGGCCAAATGAGCAGTTCTTC. Amino acids: CSVTVGMGPNEQFF.

This clone was seen once. The chain couples TRBV11-3 to TRBJ2-2; D not certain. V dropped 4 bases and J dropped 7 bases, with 10 bases sitting between them. Germline CDR1 is SGHNT and CDR2 is YENEEA. This CDR3 spans 13 amino acids. The CDR3 DNA sequence: TGTGCCAGCAGCTCGACTCTTGGCGGGGAGCTGTTTTTT. It encodes CASSSTLGGELFF.